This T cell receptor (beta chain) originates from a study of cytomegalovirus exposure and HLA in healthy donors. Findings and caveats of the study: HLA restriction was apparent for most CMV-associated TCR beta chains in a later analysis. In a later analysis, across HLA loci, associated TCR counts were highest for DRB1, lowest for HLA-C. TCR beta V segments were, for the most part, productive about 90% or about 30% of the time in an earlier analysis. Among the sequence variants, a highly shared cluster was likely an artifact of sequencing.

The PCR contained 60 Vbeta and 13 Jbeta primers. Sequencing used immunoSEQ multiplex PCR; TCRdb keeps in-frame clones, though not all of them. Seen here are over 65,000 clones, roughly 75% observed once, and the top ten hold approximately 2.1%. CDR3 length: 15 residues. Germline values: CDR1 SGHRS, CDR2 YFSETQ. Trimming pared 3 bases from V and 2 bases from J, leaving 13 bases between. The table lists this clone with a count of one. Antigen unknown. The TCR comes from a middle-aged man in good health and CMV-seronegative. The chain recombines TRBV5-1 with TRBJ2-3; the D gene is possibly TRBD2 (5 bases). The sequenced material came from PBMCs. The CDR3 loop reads CASSSEATATDTQYF. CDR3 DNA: TGCGCCAGCAGCTCGGAGGCTACCGCCACAGATACGCAGTATTTT.